These 7 T cell receptor beta chains came from one sample sequenced in a study of beta chain features in type 1 diabetes. Sequencing targeted expressed TCRB transcripts, as all isolated RNA had been reverse transcribed. Produced via immunoSEQ multiplex PCR; TCRdb's table is partial and in-frame only. The sample lists 15,000 to 20,000 clones, around 46% occurring once. Sample: stem cell memory CD4+ T cells from blood. These receptors originate from a man aged 18 to 35 in good health.

The chain links TRBV27 to TRBJ2-2; 7 bases are shared with TRBD1. The CDR3 is 15 residues long. Germline V gene sequence: CDR1 MNHEY, CDR2 SMNVEV (reference sequence). V was pared by 4 bases and J by 4 bases, with 6 bases of the junction left unmatched. The CDR3 DNA reads TGTGCCAGCAGTTACACAGGGGTATTCACCGGGGAGCTGTTTTTT. This codes for CASSYTGVFTGELFF.

The chain combines TRBV28 with TRBJ2-7; 10 nucleotides line up with TRBD2. From germline, CDR1 is MDHEN and CDR2 SYDVKM. CDR3 length equals 15 residues. Trimming took 4 bases from V and 0 from J; bases not matched to a gene: 3. The CDR3 is CASSWSGRASYEQYF. The CDR3 region has the DNA TGTGCCAGCAGTTGGAGCGGGAGGGCCTCCTACGAGCAGTACTTC.

The CDR3 reads CASSGTAYQPQHF. The CDR3 DNA sequence: TGTGCCAGCAGCGGGACAGCTTATCAGCCCCAGCATTTT. The chain carries TRBV6-1 and TRBJ1-5; 7 nucleotides match TRBD1. This CDR3 spans 13 amino acids. Trimming removed 6 bases from V and 5 bases from J; junction bases left unmatched: 4. Germline values: CDR1 MNHNS, CDR2 SASEGT.

This clone has more than one count but fewer than ten. The chain uses TRBV25-1 and TRBJ2-3; TRBD2 agrees at 13 bases. This CDR3 region has 16 residues. CDR1 and CDR2 from the germline V gene are MGHDK and SYGVNS. V lost 4 bases, J lost 2 bases, and 3 bases stayed unmatched. CDR3 in DNA: TGTGCCAGCAGTGGGGGACTAGCGGGGTACACAGATACGCAGTATTTT. Its protein product is CASSGGLAGYTDTQYF.

This clone was detected only a few times. V usage is TRBV11-2 and J usage is TRBJ2-1; perhaps TRBD1 as D (6 bases). Trimming removed 3 bases from V and 10 bases from J, with 16 bases in between. In germline, CDR1 is SGHAT, CDR2 FQNNGV. This CDR3 is built from 14 residues. For the CDR3, the DNA is TGTGCCAGCAGCTTCCCCGGGACAAGGAAGGAGCAGTTCTTC. This gives the protein CASSFPGTRKEQFF.

The rearrangement uses TRBV6-5 and TRBJ1-2; maybe TRBD1 (5 bases). V was cut by 5 bases and J by 3 bases, with 13 bases left in between. Germline CDR1 and CDR2: MNHEY and SVGAGI. The CDR3 loop spans 14 amino acids. The chain's CDR3 is CASSAHGGDYGYTF. CDR3 DNA sequence: TGTGCCAGCAGTGCCCACGGGGGGGACTATGGCTACACCTTC.

This clone turned up a few times. The J gene is TRBJ2-1, the V gene TRBV7-8, with 12 bases identical to TRBD2. Germline CDR1 is SGHVS and CDR2 is FQNEAQ. There are 14 residues in the CDR3. Losses at the gene ends were 7 bases for V and 6 bases for J; bases not matched to a gene: 4. In nucleotides, the CDR3 is TGTGCCAGCACCGGACTAGCGGGGCTCAATGAGCAGTTCTTC. Translated, it gives CASTGLAGLNEQFF. Full variable domain (remainder filled in from reference TRBV7-8 and TRBJ2-1): GAGVSQSPRYKVAKRGQDVALRCDPISGHVSLFWYQQALGQGPEFLTYFQNEAQLDKSGLPSDRFFAERPEGSVSTLKIQRTQQEDSAVYLCASTGLAGLNEQFFGPGTRLTVL.